The clone carrying this T cell receptor beta chain appeared many times. TCR beta CDR3 regions were amplified from RNA transcripts. When the TCR CDR3 underwent first-round RT-PCR, the HTBI primer set was used. Each CDR3 protein is one row after TCRdb ran MiXCR on the multiplex PCR reads. Here the sample spans about 260,000 distinct CDR3 sequences, roughly 15% being singletons. The data originate from a study of T cells in Graves' hyperthyroidism and ophthalmopathy. The CDR3 is 14 amino acids. The V and J ends lost 4 bases and 6 bases respectively, with 13 bases between them. Germline V CDR1 and CDR2: LGHNA, YNFKEQ.

The source is a woman aged 18 to 35 with Graves' ophthalmopathy. The J gene is TRBJ1-5, the V gene TRBV4-2, with a weak D call TRBD1 (5 bases). Sample: blood. This chain's CDR3 is CASSLGRDGQPQHF. CDR3 nucleotide sequence: TGTGCCAGCAGCCTAGGGAGGGACGGTCAGCCCCAGCATTTT.